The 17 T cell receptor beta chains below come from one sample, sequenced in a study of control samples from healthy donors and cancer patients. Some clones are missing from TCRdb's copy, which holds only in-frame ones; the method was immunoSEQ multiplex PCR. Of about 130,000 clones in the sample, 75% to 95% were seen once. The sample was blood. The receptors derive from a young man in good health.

This CDR3 reads CSVTKSRSNQPQHF. The CDR3 DNA sequence: TGCAGCGTTACCAAATCCCGGAGCAATCAGCCCCAGCATTTT. The rearrangement joins TRBV29-1 to TRBJ1-5; no reliable D call. With 5 bases removed from V and 1 base from J, the gap between germline ends came to 12 bases. Germline V gene sequence: CDR1 SQVTM, CDR2 ANQGSEA. This CDR3 region has 14 residues.

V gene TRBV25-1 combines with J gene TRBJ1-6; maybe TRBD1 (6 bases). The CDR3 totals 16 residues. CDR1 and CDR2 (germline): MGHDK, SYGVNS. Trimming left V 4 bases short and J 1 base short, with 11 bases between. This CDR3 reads CASSAGAASYNSPLHF. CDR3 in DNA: TGTGCCAGCAGTGCGGGGGCGGCTTCCTATAATTCACCCCTCCACTTT. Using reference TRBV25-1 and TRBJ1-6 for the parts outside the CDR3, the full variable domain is EADIYQTPRYLVIGTGKKITLECSQTMGHDKMYWYQQDPGMELHLIHYSYGVNSTEKGDLSSESTVSRIRTEHFPLTLESARPSHTSQYLCASSAGAASYNSPLHFGNGTRLTVT.

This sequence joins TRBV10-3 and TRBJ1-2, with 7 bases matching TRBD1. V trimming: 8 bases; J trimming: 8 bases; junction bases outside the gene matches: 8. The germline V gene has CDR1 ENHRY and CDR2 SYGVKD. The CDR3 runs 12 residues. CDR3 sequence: CAIQGQLRGYTF. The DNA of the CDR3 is TGTGCCATCCAGGGACAGCTTCGCGGCTACACCTTC.

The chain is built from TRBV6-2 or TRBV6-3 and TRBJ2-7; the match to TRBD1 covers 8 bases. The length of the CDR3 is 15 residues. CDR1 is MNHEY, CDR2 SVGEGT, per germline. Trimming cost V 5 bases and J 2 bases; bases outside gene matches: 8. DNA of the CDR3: TGTGCCAGCAGTCCGACAGGGGAGCTTCCCTACGAGCAGTACTTC. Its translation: CASSPTGELPYEQYF.

The CDR3 here is CAWSAGGGAWDTQYF. The CDR3 coding sequence is TGTGCCTGGAGTGCAGGCGGGGGGGCGTGGGATACGCAGTATTTT. The gene calls are TRBV30 and TRBJ2-3; 9 bases fit TRBD2. After removal of 1 base from V and 6 bases from J, the junction contained 8 bases not matched to a gene. The CDR3 totals 15 residues. Germline V lookup: CDR1 GTSNPN, CDR2 SVGIG (reference sequence).

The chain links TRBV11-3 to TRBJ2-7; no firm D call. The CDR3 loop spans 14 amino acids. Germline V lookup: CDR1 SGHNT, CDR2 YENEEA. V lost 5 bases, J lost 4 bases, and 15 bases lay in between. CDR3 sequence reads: CASSPSRTAYEQYF. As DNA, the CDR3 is TGTGCCAGCAGCCCGAGCCGGACGGCATACGAGCAGTACTTC. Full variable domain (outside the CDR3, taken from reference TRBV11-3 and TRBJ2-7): EAGVVQSPRYKIIEKKQPVAFWCNPISGHNTLYWYLQNLGQGPELLIRYENEEAVDDSQLPKDRFSAERLKGVDSTLKIQPAELGDSAVYLCASSPSRTAYEQYFGPGTRLTVT.

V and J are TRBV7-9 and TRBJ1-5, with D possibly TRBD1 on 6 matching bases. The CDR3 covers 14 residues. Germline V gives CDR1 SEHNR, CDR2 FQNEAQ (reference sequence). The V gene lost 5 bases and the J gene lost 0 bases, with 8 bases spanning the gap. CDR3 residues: CASSVGGSNQPQHF. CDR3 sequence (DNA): TGTGCCAGCAGCGTAGGGGGTAGCAATCAGCCCCAGCATTTT.

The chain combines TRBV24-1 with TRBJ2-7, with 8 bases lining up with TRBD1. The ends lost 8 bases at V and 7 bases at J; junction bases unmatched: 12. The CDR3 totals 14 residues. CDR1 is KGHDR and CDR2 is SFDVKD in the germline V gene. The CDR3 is CATIDPGQGWEQYF. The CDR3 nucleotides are TGTGCCACCATTGACCCCGGACAGGGCTGGGAGCAGTACTTC.

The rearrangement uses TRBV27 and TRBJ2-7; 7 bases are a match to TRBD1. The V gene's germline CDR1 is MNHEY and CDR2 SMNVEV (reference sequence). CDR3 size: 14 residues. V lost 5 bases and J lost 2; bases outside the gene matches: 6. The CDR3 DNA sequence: TGTGCCAGCAGTGCCCGGGACAGAGCCTACGAGCAGTACTTC. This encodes CASSARDRAYEQYF.

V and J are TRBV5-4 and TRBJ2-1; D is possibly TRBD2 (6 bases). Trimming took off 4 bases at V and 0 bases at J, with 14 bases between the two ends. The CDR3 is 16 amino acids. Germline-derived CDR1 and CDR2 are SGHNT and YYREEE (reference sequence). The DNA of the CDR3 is TGTGCCAGCAGCCAAGGCGGGGCGAGCTCCTACAATGAGCAGTTCTTC. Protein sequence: CASSQGGASSYNEQFF.

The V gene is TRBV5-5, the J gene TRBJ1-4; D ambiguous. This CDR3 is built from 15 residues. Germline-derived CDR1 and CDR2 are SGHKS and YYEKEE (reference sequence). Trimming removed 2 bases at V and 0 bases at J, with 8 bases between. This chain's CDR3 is CASSFSGATNEKLFF. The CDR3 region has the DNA TGTGCCAGCAGCTTCTCGGGAGCAACTAATGAAAAACTGTTTTTT.

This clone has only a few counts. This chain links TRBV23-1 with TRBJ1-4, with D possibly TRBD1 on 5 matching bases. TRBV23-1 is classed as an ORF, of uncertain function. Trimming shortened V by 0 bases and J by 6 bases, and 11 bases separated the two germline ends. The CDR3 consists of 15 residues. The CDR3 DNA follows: TGCGCCAGCAGTCAATCGACAGACAACCATGAAAAACTGTTTTTT. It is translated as CASSQSTDNHEKLFF.

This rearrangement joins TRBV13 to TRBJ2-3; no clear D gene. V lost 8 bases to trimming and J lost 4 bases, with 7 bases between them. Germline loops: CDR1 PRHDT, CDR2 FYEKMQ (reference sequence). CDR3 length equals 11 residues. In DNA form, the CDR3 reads TGTGCCAGCGGGGTTTCAGATACGCAGTATTTT. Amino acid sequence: CASGVSDTQYF.

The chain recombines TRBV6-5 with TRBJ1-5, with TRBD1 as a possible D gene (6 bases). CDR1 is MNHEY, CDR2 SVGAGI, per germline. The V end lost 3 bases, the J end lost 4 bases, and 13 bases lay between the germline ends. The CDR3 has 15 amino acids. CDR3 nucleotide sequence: TGTGCCAGCAGTTATTTGGACAGTCTTAATCAGCCCCAGCATTTT. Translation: CASSYLDSLNQPQHF.

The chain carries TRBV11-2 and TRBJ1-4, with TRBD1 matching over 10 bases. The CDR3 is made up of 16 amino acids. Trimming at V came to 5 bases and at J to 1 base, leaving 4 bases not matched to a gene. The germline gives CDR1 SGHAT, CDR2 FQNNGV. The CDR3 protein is CASSQGQGRTNEKLFF. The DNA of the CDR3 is TGTGCCAGCAGCCAGGGACAGGGGAGAACTAATGAAAAACTGTTTTTT.

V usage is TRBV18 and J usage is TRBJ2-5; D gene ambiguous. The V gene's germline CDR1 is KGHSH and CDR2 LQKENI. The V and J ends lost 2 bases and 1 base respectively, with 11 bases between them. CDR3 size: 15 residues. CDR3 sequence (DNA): TGTGCCAGCTCACCAGCCCGAGGCAGCCAAGAGACCCAGTACTTC. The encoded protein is CASSPARGSQETQYF.

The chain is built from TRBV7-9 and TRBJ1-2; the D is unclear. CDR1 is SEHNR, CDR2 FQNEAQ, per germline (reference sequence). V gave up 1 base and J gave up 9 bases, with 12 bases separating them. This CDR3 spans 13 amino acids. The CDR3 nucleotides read TGTGCCAGCAGCTTAGTTTTGGAGGACCGCTACACCTTC. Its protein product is CASSLVLEDRYTF.